The rows below give T cell receptor beta chains drawn from one sample of a study of CD8+ T cells in alopecia areata. The table came from immunoSEQ multiplex PCR; TCRdb's copy has only in-frame clones and leaves some out. This repertoire shows about 140,000 clones, less than 65% found once; its top ten account for 36%. The sequenced sample was CD8+ T cells sorted from blood. The receptors derive from a human donor in good health. The CDR3 runs from the conserved cysteine through the conserved F or W. The D gene is left open where the match is weak. Not every row has a clone size; where given, it reads once, few, many or a size class.

CDR3aa: CSVGTSGNTIYF
CDR3nt: TGCAGCGTTGGGACTTCTGGAAACACCATATATTTT
j_gene: TRBJ1-3
abundance: .
v_gene: TRBV29-1
d_gene: .

CDR3aa: CSVEGLAGRGTGELFF
CDR3nt: TGCAGCGTTGAAGGACTAGCGGGAAGAGGAACCGGGGAGCTGTTTTTT
j_gene: TRBJ2-2
abundance: once
v_gene: TRBV29-1
d_gene: TRBD2

CDR3aa: CATSFGTSGDEQYF
CDR3nt: TGTGCCACCAGCTTCGGGACTAGCGGGGACGAGCAGTACTTC
j_gene: TRBJ2-7
abundance: .
v_gene: TRBV15
d_gene: TRBD2

CDR3aa: CASSLGAGNQPQHF
CDR3nt: TGTGCCAGCAGCTTGGGTGCCGGGAATCAGCCCCAGCATTTT
j_gene: TRBJ1-5
abundance: .
v_gene: TRBV5-6
d_gene: .

CDR3aa: CSASGAGNTIYF
CDR3nt: TGCAGCGCGTCGGGGGCTGGAAACACCATATATTTT
j_gene: TRBJ1-3
abundance: .
v_gene: TRBV29-1
d_gene: .

CDR3aa: CASSEGWLAGDQETQYF
CDR3nt: TGTGCCAGCAGTGAGGGTTGGCTAGCGGGAGACCAAGAGACCCAGTACTTC
j_gene: TRBJ2-5
abundance: .
v_gene: TRBV2
d_gene: TRBD2

CDR3aa: CASSGTGDNEQFF
CDR3nt: TGTGCCAGCAGCGGCACAGGGGACAATGAGCAGTTCTTC
j_gene: TRBJ2-1
abundance: .
v_gene: TRBV9
d_gene: TRBD1

CDR3aa: CASSRTSPMETQYF
CDR3nt: TGTGCCAGCAGTAGGACTAGCCCCATGGAGACCCAGTACTTC
j_gene: TRBJ2-5
abundance: .
v_gene: TRBV2
d_gene: TRBD2

CDR3aa: CASSSRQYQETQYF
CDR3nt: TGTGCCAGCAGCTCGAGACAGTACCAAGAGACCCAGTACTTC
j_gene: TRBJ2-5
abundance: .
v_gene: TRBV11-2
d_gene: .

CDR3aa: CSVRAGTYEQYF
CDR3nt: TGCAGCGTTAGGGCGGGAACCTACGAGCAGTACTTC
j_gene: TRBJ2-7
abundance: few
v_gene: TRBV29-1
d_gene: .

CDR3aa: CAWSVVGNLNYGYTF
CDR3nt: TGTGCCTGGAGTGTAGTCGGAAACCTTAACTATGGCTACACCTTC
j_gene: TRBJ1-2
abundance: .
v_gene: TRBV30
d_gene: .

CDR3aa: CASRAEGVSAGELFF
CDR3nt: TGTGCCAGCAGGGCGGAAGGGGTTAGCGCCGGGGAGCTGTTTTTT
j_gene: TRBJ2-2
abundance: .
v_gene: TRBV5-4
d_gene: .

CDR3aa: CASSIAGAGANVLTF
CDR3nt: TGTGCCAGTAGTATAGCAGGGGCTGGGGCCAACGTCCTGACTTTC
j_gene: TRBJ2-6
abundance: few
v_gene: TRBV19
d_gene: .

CDR3aa: CASSFGQTGELFF
CDR3nt: TGTGCCAGCAGTTTTGGACAGACCGGGGAGCTGTTTTTT
j_gene: TRBJ2-2
abundance: .
v_gene: TRBV27
d_gene: .

CDR3aa: CASSSDLGPLSYNEQFF
CDR3nt: TGTGCCAGCAGCTCAGACCTCGGGCCGCTCTCCTACAATGAGCAGTTCTTC
j_gene: TRBJ2-1
abundance: few
v_gene: TRBV5-4
d_gene: .

CDR3aa: CSVKTRGTVVEGFDYGYTF
CDR3nt: TGCAGCGTTAAGACGAGGGGTACTGTCGTGGAGGGGTTTGACTATGGCTACACCTTC
j_gene: TRBJ1-2
abundance: few
v_gene: TRBV29-1
d_gene: .

CDR3aa: CASTSPRYEQYF
CDR3nt: TGTGCCAGCACCTCGCCTCGCTACGAGCAGTACTTC
j_gene: TRBJ2-7
abundance: .
v_gene: TRBV27
d_gene: .

CDR3aa: CASSFTHRTSGKETQYF
CDR3nt: TGTGCCAGCAGCTTCACTCACAGGACTAGCGGGAAAGAGACCCAGTACTTC
j_gene: TRBJ2-5
abundance: .
v_gene: TRBV5-6
d_gene: TRBD2

CDR3aa: CAARGRGNFVAKNIQYF
CDR3nt: TGTGCAGCTCGTGGCAGGGGTAATTTCGTAGCCAAAAACATTCAGTACTTC
j_gene: TRBJ2-4
abundance: few
v_gene: TRBV28
d_gene: .

CDR3aa: CASSESKTEAFF
CDR3nt: TGTGCCAGCAGTGAAAGTAAAACGGAAGCTTTCTTT
j_gene: TRBJ1-1
abundance: few
v_gene: TRBV2
d_gene: .

CDR3aa: CASNQLLASYNEQFF
CDR3nt: TGTGCCAGCAACCAGCTACTAGCATCATACAATGAGCAGTTCTTC
j_gene: TRBJ2-1
abundance: .
v_gene: TRBV7-9
d_gene: .

CDR3aa: CASRRDRTSTGELFF
CDR3nt: TGTGCCAGCAGACGGGACAGGACATCCACCGGGGAGCTGTTTTTT
j_gene: TRBJ2-2
abundance: .
v_gene: TRBV4-2
d_gene: TRBD1

CDR3aa: CASRITSVPDTQYF
CDR3nt: TGTGCCAGCAGAATCACTAGCGTCCCAGATACGCAGTATTTT
j_gene: TRBJ2-3
abundance: .
v_gene: TRBV5-6
d_gene: TRBD2

CDR3aa: CASRFGGTTDTQYF
CDR3nt: TGTGCCAGCCGGTTCGGGGGAACCACAGATACGCAGTATTTT
j_gene: TRBJ2-3
abundance: .
v_gene: TRBV6-5
d_gene: .

CDR3aa: CASSLAGSYEQYF
CDR3nt: TGTGCCAGCAGTCTAGCGGGGTCCTACGAGCAGTACTTC
j_gene: TRBJ2-7
abundance: .
v_gene: TRBV7-6
d_gene: TRBD2

CDR3aa: CASSLGVGGYEQYF
CDR3nt: TGTGCCAGCAGTTTAGGTGTTGGGGGCTACGAGCAGTACTTC
j_gene: TRBJ2-7
abundance: .
v_gene: TRBV27
d_gene: .

CDR3aa: CSVEGTSGAYNEQFF
CDR3nt: TGCAGCGTTGAGGGTACTAGCGGAGCCTACAATGAGCAGTTCTTC
j_gene: TRBJ2-1
abundance: .
v_gene: TRBV29-1
d_gene: TRBD2

CDR3aa: CASSMTGYGYTF
CDR3nt: TGTGCCAGCAGTATGACAGGATATGGCTACACCTTC
j_gene: TRBJ1-2
abundance: few
v_gene: TRBV27
d_gene: .

CDR3aa: CAWTETGYGYTF
CDR3nt: TGTGCCTGGACCGAGACAGGCTATGGCTACACCTTC
j_gene: TRBJ1-2
abundance: few
v_gene: TRBV30
d_gene: .

CDR3aa: CASSLGFSYEQYF
CDR3nt: TGTGCCAGCAGCTTAGGGTTCTCCTACGAGCAGTACTTC
j_gene: TRBJ2-7
abundance: once
v_gene: TRBV11-2
d_gene: .

CDR3aa: CASSALQGDTYEQYF
CDR3nt: TGTGCCAGCAGCGCGCTCCAGGGGGATACCTACGAGCAGTACTTC
j_gene: TRBJ2-7
abundance: once
v_gene: TRBV9
d_gene: TRBD1

CDR3aa: CASSLDTTVNQPQHF
CDR3nt: TGTGCCAGCAGCTTAGATACGACGGTCAATCAGCCCCAGCATTTT
j_gene: TRBJ1-5
abundance: .
v_gene: TRBV11-2
d_gene: .

CDR3aa: CASSEFGLGTNEQFF
CDR3nt: TGTGCCAGCAGTGAATTCGGGTTAGGCACAAATGAGCAGTTCTTC
j_gene: TRBJ2-1
abundance: .
v_gene: TRBV25-1
d_gene: .

CDR3aa: CSAHFGHEQFF
CDR3nt: TGCAGTGCTCATTTCGGTCATGAGCAGTTCTTC
j_gene: TRBJ2-1
abundance: .
v_gene: TRBV20-1
d_gene: .

CDR3aa: CSVEGLAGYNEQFF
CDR3nt: TGCAGCGTTGAGGGACTAGCGGGTTACAATGAGCAGTTCTTC
j_gene: TRBJ2-1
abundance: few
v_gene: TRBV29-1
d_gene: TRBD2

CDR3aa: CSARGESGELFF
CDR3nt: TGCAGCGCAAGGGGGGAGTCCGGGGAGCTGTTTTTT
j_gene: TRBJ2-2
abundance: .
v_gene: TRBV29-1
d_gene: .

CDR3aa: CASSLGAGSYEQYF
CDR3nt: TGCGCCAGCAGCTTGGGGGCCGGCTCCTACGAGCAGTACTTC
j_gene: TRBJ2-7
abundance: once
v_gene: TRBV5-1
d_gene: .